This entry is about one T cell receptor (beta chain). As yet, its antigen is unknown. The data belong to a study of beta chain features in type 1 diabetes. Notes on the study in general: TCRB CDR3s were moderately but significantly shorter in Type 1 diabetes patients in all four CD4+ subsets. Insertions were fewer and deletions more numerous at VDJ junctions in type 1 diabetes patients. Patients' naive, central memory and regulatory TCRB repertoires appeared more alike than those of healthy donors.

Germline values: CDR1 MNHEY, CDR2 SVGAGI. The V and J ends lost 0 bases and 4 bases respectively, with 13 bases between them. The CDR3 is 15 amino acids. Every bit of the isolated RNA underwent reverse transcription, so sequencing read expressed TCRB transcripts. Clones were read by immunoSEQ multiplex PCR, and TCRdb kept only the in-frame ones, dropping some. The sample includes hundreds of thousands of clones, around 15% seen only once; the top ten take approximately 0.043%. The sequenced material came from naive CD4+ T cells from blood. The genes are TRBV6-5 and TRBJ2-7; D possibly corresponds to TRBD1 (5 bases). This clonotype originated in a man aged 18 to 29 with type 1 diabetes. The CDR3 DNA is TGTGCCAGCAGTTACTCGCACAGGAGTGGATACGAGCAGTACTTC. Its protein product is CASSYSHRSGYEQYF.